Listed below are T cell receptor beta chains from one sample, sequenced in a study of blood T cells in healthy people across ages. TCRdb reprocessed the 5' RACE reads with MiXCR, giving one entry per CDR3 protein. The sample yields 700,000 to 900,000 distinct CDR3 sequences, less than 70% seen once. Input material: blood. The receptors come from a man older than 75 in good health. Each CDR3 is given with its conserved first and last residue. A D gene is named only where the DNA matches it firmly. A row's size may be missing; if present it is once, few, many or a size class.

v_gene	abundance	d_gene	len	j_gene	CDR3aa	CDR3nt
TRBV5-5	few	TRBD1	16	TRBJ2-5	CASSLRDGTAQETQYF	TGTGCCAGCAGCTTGAGGGACGGGACAGCCCAAGAGACCCAGTACTTC
TRBV29-1	.	TRBD2	12	TRBJ2-1	CSAGLGLAEQFF	TGCAGCGCAGGACTAGGTCTCGCTGAGCAGTTCTTC
TRBV9	.	.	12	TRBJ2-2	CASSVKVGELFF	TGTGCCAGCAGCGTAAAGGTCGGGGAGCTGTTTTTT
TRBV20-1	.	.	14	TRBJ2-3	CSRIDSRGTDTQYF	TGCAGTCGGATAGACAGTCGTGGGACAGATACGCAGTATTTT
TRBV12-3/TRBV12-4	.	TRBD2	20	TRBJ2-7	CASSPGDWGLVGGRSDEQYF	TGTGCCAGCAGTCCCGGGGACTGGGGTTTAGTGGGAGGGAGAAGCGACGAGCAGTACTTC
TRBV7-2	.	TRBD1	14	TRBJ1-2	CASRRDRRYYGYTF	TGTGCCAGCAGGAGGGACAGGAGATACTATGGCTACACCTTC
TRBV20-1	.	.	13	TRBJ1-4	CSASALLNEKLFF	TGCAGTGCTAGTGCCCTGTTAAATGAAAAACTGTTTTTT
TRBV6-6	.	TRBD2	14	TRBJ2-7	CASSPGTSGAEQYF	TGTGCCAGCAGCCCCGGGACTAGCGGGGCCGAGCAGTACTTC
TRBV27	.	TRBD1	12	TRBJ2-1	CAPGGSYNEQLF	TGTGCCCCAGGGGGCTCCTACAATGAGCAGTTATTC
TRBV7-9	.	.	17	TRBJ1-1	CASSLGSLWQKNTEAFF	TGTGCCAGCAGCTTAGGGTCTCTGTGGCAGAAGAACACTGAAGCTTTCTTT
TRBV29-1	few	.	11	TRBJ2-7	CSGRSSYEQYF	TGCAGCGGACGGAGCTCCTACGAGCAGTACTTC
TRBV7-9	.	TRBD2	20	TRBJ2-4	CASSLYMVREGDDTKNIQYF	TGTGCCAGCAGCTTATACATGGTCCGGGAGGGCGACGATACCAAAAACATTCAGTACTTC
TRBV5-6	.	.	16	TRBJ2-1	CASGGVGARLGNEQFF	TGTGCCAGCGGGGGAGTGGGGGCTCGTCTCGGGAATGAGCAGTTCTTC
TRBV19	.	.	15	TRBJ2-7	CASSLVGTFPYEQYF	TGTGCCAGTAGCCTGGTCGGGACTTTCCCCTACGAGCAGTACTTC
TRBV12-3/TRBV12-4	.	TRBD2	15	TRBJ2-5	CASNVAGRVQETQYF	TGTGCCAGCAATGTAGCGGGTAGGGTCCAAGAGACCCAGTACTTC
TRBV7-9	few	TRBD1	14	TRBJ1-4	CASRRRDRDEKLFF	TGTGCCAGCAGGCGCCGGGACAGGGACGAAAAACTGTTTTTT
TRBV5-6	few	.	12	TRBJ2-7	CASSDKRAEQYF	TGTGCCAGCAGCGATAAGAGGGCCGAGCAGTACTTC
TRBV20-1	.	.	15	TRBJ2-3	CSARALVLGSDTQYF	TGCAGTGCTAGAGCGCTGGTCCTTGGGTCAGATACGCAGTATTTT
TRBV21-1	.	.	15	TRBJ2-5	CASSALAGGVYEQYF	TGTGCCAGCAGCGCACTAGCGGGAGGTGTCTATGAGCAGTACTTC
TRBV20-1	.	TRBD1	14	TRBJ2-3	CSARAGQKHRYAYF	TGCAGTGCTAGAGCGGGACAGAAGCACAGATACGCGTATTTT
TRBV9	few	TRBD1	15	TRBJ1-1	CASSPRQGASTEAFF	TGTGCCAGCAGCCCCCGACAGGGGGCAAGCACTGAAGCTTTCTTT